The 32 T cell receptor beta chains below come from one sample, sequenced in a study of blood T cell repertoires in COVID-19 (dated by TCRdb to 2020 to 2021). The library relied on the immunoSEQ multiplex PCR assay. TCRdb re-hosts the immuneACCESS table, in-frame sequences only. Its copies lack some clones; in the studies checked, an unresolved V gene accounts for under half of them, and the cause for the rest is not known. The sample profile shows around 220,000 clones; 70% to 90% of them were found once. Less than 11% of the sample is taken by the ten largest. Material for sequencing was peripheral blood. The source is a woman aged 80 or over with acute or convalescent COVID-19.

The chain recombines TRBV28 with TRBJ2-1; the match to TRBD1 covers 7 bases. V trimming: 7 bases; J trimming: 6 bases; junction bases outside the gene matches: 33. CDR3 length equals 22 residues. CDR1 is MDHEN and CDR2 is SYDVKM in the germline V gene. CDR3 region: CASTLVGQASLPGPLVPNEQFF. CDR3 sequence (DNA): TGTGCCAGCACCCTAGTCGGACAGGCCAGCCTTCCAGGACCCCTGGTCCCCAATGAGCAGTTCTTC.

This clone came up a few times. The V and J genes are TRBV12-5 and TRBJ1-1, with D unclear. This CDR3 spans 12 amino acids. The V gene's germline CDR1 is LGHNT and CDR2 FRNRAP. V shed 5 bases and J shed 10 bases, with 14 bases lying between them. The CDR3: CASGPDIPRAFF. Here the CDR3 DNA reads TGTGCTAGTGGTCCTGACATTCCCCGAGCTTTCTTT.

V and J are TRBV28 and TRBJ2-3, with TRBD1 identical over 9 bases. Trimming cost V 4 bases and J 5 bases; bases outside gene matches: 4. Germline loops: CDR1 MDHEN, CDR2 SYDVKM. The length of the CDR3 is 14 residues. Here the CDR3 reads CASSWDRAVDTQYF. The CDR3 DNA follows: TGTGCCAGCAGTTGGGACAGGGCAGTAGATACGCAGTATTTT.

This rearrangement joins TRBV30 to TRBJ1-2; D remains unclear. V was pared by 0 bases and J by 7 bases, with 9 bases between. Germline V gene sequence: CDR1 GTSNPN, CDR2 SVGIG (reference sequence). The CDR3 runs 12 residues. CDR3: CAWSVHSGGYTF. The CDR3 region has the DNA TGTGCCTGGAGTGTACATAGCGGTGGCTACACCTTC.

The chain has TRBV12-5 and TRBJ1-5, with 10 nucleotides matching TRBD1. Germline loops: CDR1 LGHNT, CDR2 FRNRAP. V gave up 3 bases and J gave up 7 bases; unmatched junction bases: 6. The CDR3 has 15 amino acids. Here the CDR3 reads CASGFGDRGQQPQHF. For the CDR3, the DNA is TGTGCTAGTGGTTTCGGGGACAGGGGTCAGCAGCCCCAGCATTTT.

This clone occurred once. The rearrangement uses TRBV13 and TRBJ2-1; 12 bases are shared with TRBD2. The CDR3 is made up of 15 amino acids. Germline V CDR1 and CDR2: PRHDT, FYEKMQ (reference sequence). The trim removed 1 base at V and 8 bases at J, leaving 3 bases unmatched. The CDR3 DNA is TGTGCCAGCAGCTTAGAGACTAGCGGGAGCGATGAGCAGTTCTTC. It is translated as CASSLETSGSDEQFF.

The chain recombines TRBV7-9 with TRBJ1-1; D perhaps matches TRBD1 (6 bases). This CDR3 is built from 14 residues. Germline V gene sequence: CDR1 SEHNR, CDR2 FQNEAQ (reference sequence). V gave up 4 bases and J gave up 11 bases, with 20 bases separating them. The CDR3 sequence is CASSSQPPQGSAFF. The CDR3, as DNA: TGTGCCAGCAGCTCCCAACCCCCACAGGGTTCGGCTTTCTTT.

The CDR3 loop reads CAISWTGDEAFF. The CDR3 DNA reads as TGTGCCATCAGTTGGACAGGTGATGAAGCTTTCTTT. The rearrangement links TRBV10-3 to TRBJ1-1; TRBD1 aligns across 7 bases. The CDR3 sequence is 12 residues long. Germline trimming cut 5 bases from V and 7 bases from J; bases unmatched to any gene: 4. Germline CDR1 ENHRY, CDR2 SYGVKD.

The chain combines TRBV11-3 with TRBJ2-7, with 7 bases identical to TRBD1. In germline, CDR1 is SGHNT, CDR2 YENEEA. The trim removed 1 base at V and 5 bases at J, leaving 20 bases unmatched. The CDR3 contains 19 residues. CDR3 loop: CASSLARGPPKGATNEQYF. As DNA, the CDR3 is TGTGCCAGCAGCTTAGCGAGGGGGCCCCCTAAGGGGGCAACGAACGAGCAGTACTTC.

The CDR3: CAWQTGFNQPQHF. The CDR3 DNA reads TGTGCCTGGCAGACAGGGTTCAATCAGCCCCAGCATTTT. The chain links TRBV30 to TRBJ1-5; 7 bases are a match to TRBD1. The CDR3 has 13 amino acids. Unmatched junction bases numbered 4, after V lost 5 bases and J lost 3 bases. Germline V gene lookup returns CDR1 GTSNPN and CDR2 SVGIG (reference sequence).

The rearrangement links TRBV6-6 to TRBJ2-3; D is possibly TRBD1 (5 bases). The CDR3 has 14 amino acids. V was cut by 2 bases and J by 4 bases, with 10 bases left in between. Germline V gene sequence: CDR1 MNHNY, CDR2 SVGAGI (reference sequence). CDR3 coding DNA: TGTGCCAGCAGTTACCAGGGCTCTTCAGATACGCAGTATTTT. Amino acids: CASSYQGSSDTQYF.

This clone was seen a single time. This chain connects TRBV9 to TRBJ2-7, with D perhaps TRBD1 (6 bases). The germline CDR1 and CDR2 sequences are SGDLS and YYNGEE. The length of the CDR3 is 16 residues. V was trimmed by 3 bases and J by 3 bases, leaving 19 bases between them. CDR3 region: CASSASLDRTYYEQYF. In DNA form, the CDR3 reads TGTGCCAGCAGCGCGAGTCTTGACAGGACGTACTACGAGCAGTACTTC.

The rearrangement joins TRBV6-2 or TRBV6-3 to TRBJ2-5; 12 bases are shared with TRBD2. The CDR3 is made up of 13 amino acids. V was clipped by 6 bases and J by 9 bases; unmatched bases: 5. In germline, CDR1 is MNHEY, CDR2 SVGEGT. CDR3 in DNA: TGTGCCAGCAGCTCGCTAGCGGGGGGGTCCCAGTACTTC. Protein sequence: CASSSLAGGSQYF.

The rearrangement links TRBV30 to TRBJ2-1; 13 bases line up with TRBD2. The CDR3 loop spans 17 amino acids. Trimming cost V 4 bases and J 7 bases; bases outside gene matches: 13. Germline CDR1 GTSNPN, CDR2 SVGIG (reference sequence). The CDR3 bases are TGTGCCTGGAATAAAGGCCTACTAGCGGGAGGGCGTAATGAGCAGTTCTTC. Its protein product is CAWNKGLLAGGRNEQFF.

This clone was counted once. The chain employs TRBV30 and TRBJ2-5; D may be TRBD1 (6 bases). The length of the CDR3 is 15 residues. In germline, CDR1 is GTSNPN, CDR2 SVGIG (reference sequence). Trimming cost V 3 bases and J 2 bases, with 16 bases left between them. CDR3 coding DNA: TGTGCCTGGAGAGTCCGGGACACCCGGCAAGAGACCCAGTACTTC. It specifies CAWRVRDTRQETQYF.

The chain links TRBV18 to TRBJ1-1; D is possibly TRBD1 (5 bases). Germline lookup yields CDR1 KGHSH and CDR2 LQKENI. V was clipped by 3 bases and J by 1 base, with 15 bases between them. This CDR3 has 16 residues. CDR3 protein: CASSPSGRGSNTEAFF. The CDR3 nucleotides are TGTGCCAGCTCACCCAGCGGTCGGGGGTCGAACACTGAAGCTTTCTTT.

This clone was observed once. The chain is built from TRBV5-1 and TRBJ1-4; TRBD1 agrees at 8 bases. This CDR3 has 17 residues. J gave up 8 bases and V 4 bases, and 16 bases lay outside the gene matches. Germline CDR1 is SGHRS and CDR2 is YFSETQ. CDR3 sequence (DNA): TGCGCCAGCAGCCCTTGGACAGGGATGGGTTTAGGGGAAAAACTGTTTTTT. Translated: CASSPWTGMGLGEKLFF.

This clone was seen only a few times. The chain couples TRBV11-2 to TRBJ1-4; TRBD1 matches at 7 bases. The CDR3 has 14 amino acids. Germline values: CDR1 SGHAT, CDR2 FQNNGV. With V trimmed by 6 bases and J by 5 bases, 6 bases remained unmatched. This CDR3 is CASSQDRANEKLFF. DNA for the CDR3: TGTGCCAGCAGTCAAGACAGGGCCAATGAAAAACTGTTTTTT.

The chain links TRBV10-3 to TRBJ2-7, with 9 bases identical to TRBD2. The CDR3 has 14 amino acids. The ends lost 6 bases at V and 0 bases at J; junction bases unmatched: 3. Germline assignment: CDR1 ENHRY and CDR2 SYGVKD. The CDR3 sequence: CAIRVAGDSYEQYF. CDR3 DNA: TGTGCCATCAGAGTAGCGGGGGACTCCTACGAGCAGTACTTC.

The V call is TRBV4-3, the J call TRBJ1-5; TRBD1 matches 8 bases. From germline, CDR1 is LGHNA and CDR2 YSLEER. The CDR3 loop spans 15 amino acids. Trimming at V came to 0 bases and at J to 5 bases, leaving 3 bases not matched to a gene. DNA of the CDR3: TGCGCCAGCAGCCAAGAACAGGGGGTGCATCAGCCCCAGCATTTT. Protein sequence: CASSQEQGVHQPQHF.

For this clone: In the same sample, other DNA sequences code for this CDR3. CDR3 protein: CASSVAVTDTQYF. CDR3 nucleotide sequence: TGTGCCAGCAGCGTAGCCGTAACAGATACGCAGTATTTT. This chain uses TRBV9 with TRBJ2-3; unclear D gene. The CDR3 length is 13 residues. V lost 0 bases and J lost 3, with 5 bases in between. Germline-derived CDR1 and CDR2 are SGDLS and YYNGEE.

The CDR3 sequence: CASSSPAYTEAFF. CDR3 nucleotide sequence: TGTGCCAGCAGCTCCCCTGCGTACACTGAAGCTTTCTTT. The chain uses TRBV5-4 and TRBJ1-1; D is unresolved. Trimming shortened V by 3 bases and J by 3 bases, and 9 bases separated the two germline ends. This CDR3 comprises 13 residues. The germline V gene encodes CDR1 SGHNT and CDR2 YYREEE (reference sequence).

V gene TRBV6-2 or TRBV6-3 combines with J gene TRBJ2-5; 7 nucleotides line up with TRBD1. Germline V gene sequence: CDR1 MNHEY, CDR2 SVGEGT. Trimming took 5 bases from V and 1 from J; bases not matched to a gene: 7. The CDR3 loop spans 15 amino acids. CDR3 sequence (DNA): TGTGCCAGCAGTGCCCCAGACAGGGTCCAAGAGACCCAGTACTTC. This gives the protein CASSAPDRVQETQYF.

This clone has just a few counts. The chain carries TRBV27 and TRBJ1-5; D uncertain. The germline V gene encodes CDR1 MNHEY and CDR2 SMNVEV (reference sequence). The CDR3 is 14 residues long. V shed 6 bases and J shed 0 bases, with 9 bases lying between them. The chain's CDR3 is CASSLSYSNQPQHF. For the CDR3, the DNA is TGTGCCAGCAGCCTATCGTATAGCAATCAGCCCCAGCATTTT.

CDR3: CASSRRDKSNEQFF. CDR3 nucleotide sequence: TGTGCCAGCAGCCGTCGGGACAAGTCAAATGAGCAGTTCTTC. J is TRBJ2-1 and V is TRBV3-1 (or the pseudogene TRBV3-2); D may be TRBD1 (6 bases). Per germline, CDR1 LGHDT and CDR2 YNNKEL (reference sequence). The CDR3 runs to 14 residues. V was pared by 4 bases and J by 7 bases, with 14 bases between.

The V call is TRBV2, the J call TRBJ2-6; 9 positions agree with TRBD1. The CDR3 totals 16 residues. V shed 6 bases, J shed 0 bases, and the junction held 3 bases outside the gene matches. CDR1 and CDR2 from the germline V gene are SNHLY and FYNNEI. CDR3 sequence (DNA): TGTGCCAGCAGGGGGGACAGGGACTCTGGGGCCAACGTCCTGACTTTC. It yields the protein CASRGDRDSGANVLTF.

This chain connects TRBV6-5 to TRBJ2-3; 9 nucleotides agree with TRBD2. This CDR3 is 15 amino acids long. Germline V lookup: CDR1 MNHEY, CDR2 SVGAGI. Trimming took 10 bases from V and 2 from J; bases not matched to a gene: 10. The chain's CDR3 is CAIRKRGVHTDTQYF. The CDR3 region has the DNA TGTGCCATCAGAAAGCGGGGGGTCCACACAGATACGCAGTATTTT.

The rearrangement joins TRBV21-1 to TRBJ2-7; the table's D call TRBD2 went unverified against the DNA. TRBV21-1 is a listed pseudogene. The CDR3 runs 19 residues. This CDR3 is CASSPRTSGGNYSSYEQYF. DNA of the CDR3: TGTGCCAGCAGCCCCCGGACTAGCGGGGGGAATTATAGCTCCTACGAGCAGTACTTC.

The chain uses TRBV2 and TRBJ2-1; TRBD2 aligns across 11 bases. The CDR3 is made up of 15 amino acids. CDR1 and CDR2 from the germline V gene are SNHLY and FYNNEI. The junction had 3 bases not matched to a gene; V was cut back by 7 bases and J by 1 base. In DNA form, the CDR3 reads TGTGCCAGCAATCGACTAGCGGGGTCCTACAATGAGCAGTTCTTC. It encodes CASNRLAGSYNEQFF.

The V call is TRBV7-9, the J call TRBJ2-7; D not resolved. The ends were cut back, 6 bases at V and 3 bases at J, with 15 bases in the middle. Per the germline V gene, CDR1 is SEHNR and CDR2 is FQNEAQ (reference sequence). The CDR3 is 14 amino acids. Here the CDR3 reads CASRGISNRYEQYF. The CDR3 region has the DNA TGTGCCAGCAGGGGCATTTCTAATCGCTACGAGCAGTACTTC.

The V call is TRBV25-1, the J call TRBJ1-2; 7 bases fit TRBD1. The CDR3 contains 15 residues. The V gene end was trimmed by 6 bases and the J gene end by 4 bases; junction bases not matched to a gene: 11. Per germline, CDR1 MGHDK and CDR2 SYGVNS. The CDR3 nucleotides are TGTGCCAGCAGCCATAGTCCGGGACAGAGCTATGGCTACACCTTC. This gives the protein CASSHSPGQSYGYTF.

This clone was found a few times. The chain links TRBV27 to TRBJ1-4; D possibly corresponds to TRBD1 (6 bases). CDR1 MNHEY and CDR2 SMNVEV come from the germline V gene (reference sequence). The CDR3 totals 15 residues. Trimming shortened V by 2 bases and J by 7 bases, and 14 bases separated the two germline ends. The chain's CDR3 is CASSLRGGSAEKLFF. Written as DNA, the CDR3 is TGTGCCAGCAGTTTAAGGGGGGGGTCGGCTGAAAAACTGTTTTTT.